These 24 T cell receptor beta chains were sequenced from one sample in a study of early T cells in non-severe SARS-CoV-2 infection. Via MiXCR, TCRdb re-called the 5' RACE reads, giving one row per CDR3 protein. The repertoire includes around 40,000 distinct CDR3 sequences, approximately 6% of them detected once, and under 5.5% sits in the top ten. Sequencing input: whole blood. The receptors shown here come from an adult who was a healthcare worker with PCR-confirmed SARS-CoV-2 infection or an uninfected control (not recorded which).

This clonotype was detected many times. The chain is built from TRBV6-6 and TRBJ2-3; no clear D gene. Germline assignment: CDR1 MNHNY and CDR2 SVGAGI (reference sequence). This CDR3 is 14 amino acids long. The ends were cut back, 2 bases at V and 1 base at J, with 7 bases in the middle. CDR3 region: CASSYERRTDTQYF. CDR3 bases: TGTGCCAGCAGTTACGAGAGGCGCACAGATACGCAGTATTTT.

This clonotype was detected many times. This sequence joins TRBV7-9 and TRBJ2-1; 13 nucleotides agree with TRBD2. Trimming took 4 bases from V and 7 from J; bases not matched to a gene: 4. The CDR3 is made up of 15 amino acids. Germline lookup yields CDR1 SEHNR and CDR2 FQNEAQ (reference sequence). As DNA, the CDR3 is TGTGCCAGCAGCTCTCCGGGACTAGCGGGAAATGAGCAGTTCTTC. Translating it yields CASSSPGLAGNEQFF.

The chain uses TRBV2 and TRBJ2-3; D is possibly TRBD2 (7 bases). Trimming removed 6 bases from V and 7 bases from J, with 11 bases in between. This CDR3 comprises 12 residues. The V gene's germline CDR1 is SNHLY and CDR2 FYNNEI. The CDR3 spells CASSDGGHTQYF. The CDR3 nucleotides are TGTGCCAGCAGCGACGGGGGGCATACGCAGTATTTT.

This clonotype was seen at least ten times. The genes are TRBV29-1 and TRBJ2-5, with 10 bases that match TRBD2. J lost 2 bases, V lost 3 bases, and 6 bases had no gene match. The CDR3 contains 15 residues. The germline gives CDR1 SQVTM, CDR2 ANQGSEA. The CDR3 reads CSVDVSGRFQETQYF. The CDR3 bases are TGCAGCGTTGACGTTAGCGGGAGGTTTCAAGAGACCCAGTACTTC.

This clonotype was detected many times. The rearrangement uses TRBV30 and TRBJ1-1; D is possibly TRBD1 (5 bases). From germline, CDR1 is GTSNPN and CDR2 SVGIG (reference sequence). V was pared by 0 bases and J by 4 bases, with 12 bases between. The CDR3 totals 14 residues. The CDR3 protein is CAWSVLGGVTEAFF. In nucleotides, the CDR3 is TGTGCCTGGAGTGTACTTGGGGGGGTCACTGAAGCTTTCTTT.

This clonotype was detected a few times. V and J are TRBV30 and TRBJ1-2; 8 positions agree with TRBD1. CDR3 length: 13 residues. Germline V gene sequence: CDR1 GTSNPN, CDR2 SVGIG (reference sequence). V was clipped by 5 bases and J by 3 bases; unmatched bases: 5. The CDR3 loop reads CAWGTGWHYGYTF. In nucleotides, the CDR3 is TGTGCCTGGGGGACAGGCTGGCACTATGGCTACACCTTC.

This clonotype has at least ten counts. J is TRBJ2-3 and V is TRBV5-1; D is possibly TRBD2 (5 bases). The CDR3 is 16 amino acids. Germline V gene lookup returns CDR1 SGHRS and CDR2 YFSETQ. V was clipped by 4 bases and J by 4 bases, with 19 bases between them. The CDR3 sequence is CASSPLSGRGADTQYF. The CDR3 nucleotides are TGCGCCAGCAGCCCCTTGAGCGGAAGAGGTGCAGATACGCAGTATTTT.

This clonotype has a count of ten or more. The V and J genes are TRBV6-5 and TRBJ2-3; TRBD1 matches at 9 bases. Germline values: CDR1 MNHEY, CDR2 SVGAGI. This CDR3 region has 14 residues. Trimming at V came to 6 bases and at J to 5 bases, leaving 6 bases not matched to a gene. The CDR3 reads CASRLTGGRDTQYF. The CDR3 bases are TGTGCCAGCAGGTTGACAGGGGGACGAGATACGCAGTATTTT.

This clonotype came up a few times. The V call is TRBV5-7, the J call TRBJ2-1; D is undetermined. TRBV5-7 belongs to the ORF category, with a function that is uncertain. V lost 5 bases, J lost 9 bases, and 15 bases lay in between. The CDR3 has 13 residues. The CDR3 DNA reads TGTGCCAGCAGTCTTCTTTGGAGTGGTGAGCAGTTCTTC. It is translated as CASSLLWSGEQFF.

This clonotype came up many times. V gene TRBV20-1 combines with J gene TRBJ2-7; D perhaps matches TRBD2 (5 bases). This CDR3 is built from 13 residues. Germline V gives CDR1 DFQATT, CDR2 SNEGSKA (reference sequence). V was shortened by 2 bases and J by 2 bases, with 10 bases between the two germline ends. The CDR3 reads CSARQTTAYEQYF. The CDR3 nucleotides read TGCAGTGCTAGACAGACTACCGCCTACGAGCAGTACTTC.

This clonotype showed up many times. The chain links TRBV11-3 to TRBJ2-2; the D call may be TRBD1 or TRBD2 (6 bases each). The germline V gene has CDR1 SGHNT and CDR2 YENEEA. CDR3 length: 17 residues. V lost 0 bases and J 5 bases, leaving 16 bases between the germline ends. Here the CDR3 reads CASSLDLGGAYTGELFF. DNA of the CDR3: TGTGCCAGCAGCTTAGATCTGGGGGGCGCATATACCGGGGAGCTGTTTTTT.

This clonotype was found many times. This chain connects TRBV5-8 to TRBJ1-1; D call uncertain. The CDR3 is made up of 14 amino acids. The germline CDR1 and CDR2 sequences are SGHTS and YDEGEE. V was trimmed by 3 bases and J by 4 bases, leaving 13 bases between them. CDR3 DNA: TGTGCCAGCAGCTCTGACGCGTCCTTCACTGAAGCTTTCTTT. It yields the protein CASSSDASFTEAFF.

CDR3 sequence: CASSPALNIQYF. In DNA, the CDR3 is TGTGCCAGCAGTCCGGCTTTAAACATTCAGTACTTC. The gene calls are TRBV25-1 and TRBJ2-4; D unclear. CDR3 length: 12 amino acids. CDR1 and CDR2 from the germline V gene are MGHDK and SYGVNS. V was cut by 5 bases and J by 6 bases, with 8 bases left in between.

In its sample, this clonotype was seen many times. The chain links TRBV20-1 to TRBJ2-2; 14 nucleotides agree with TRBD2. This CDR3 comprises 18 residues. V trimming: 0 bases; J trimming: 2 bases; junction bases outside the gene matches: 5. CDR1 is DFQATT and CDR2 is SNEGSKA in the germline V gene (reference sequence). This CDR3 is CSARETSGRASNTGELFF. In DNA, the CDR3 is TGCAGTGCTAGAGAGACTAGCGGGAGGGCCTCTAACACCGGGGAGCTGTTTTTT.

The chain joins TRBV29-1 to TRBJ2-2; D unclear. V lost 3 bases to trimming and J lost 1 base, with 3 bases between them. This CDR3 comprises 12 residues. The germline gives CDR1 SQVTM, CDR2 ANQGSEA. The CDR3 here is CSVDRNTGELFF. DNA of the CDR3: TGCAGCGTTGATAGGAACACCGGGGAGCTGTTTTTT.

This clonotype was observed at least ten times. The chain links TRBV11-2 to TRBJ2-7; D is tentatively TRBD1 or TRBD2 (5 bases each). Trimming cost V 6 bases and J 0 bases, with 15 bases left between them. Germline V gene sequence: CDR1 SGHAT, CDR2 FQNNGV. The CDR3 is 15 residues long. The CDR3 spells CASRRPGRSSYEQYF. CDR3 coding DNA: TGTGCCAGCAGAAGACCGGGACGGAGCTCCTACGAGCAGTACTTC.

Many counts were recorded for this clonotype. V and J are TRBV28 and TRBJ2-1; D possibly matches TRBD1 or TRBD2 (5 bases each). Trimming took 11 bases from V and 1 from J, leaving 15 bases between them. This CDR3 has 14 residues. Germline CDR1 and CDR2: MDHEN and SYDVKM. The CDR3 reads CALSGDGSYNEQFF. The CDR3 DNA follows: TGTGCCCTGTCCGGGGACGGGTCCTACAATGAGCAGTTCTTC.

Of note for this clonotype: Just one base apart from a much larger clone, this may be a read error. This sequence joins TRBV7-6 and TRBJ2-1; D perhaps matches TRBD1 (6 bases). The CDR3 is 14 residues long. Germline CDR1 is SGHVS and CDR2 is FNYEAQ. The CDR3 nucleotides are TGTGCCAGCAGCCTCACCAGGGGCTACAATGTGCAGTTCTTC. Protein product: CASSLTRGYNVQFF.

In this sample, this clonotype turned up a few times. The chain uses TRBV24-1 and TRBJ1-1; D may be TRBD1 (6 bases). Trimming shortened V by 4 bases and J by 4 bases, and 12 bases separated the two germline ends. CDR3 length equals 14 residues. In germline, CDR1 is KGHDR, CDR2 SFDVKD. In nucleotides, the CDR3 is TGTGCCACCAGTGACCCTAACAGGGCCACTGAAGCTTTCTTT. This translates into CATSDPNRATEAFF.

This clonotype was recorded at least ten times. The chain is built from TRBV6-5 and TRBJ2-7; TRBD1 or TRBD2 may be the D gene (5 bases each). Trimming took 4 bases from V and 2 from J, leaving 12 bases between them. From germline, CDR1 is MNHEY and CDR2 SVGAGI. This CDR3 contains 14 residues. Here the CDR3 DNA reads TGTGCCAGCAGTTCCGGGGTGGGGGCCTACGAGCAGTACTTC. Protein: CASSSGVGAYEQYF.

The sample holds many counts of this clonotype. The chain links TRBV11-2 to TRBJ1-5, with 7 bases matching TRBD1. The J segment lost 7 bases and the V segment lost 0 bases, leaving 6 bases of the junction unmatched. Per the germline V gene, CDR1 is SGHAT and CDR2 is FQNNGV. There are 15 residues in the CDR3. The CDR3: CASSLDGQGEQPQHF. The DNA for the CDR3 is TGTGCCAGCAGCTTAGATGGGCAGGGGGAACAGCCCCAGCATTTT.

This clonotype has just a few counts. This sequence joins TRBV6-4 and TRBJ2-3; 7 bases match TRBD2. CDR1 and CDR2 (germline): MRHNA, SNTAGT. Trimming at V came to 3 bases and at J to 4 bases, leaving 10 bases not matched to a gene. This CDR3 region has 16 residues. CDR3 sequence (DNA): TGTGCCAGCAGTGAAACTAGCGCCCACGGGGCAGATACGCAGTATTTT. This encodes CASSETSAHGADTQYF.

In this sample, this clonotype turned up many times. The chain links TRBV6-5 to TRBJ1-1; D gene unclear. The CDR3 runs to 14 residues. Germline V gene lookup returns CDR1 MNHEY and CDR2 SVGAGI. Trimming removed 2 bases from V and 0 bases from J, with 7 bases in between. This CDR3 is CASSYRTVNTEAFF. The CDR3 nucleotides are TGTGCCAGCAGTTACCGAACAGTGAACACTGAAGCTTTCTTT.

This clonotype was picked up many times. The CDR3 region has the DNA TGTGCCACAATCGGCCGTGGGGAGACCCAGTACTTC. Its translation: CATIGRGETQYF. This sequence joins TRBV10-3 and TRBJ2-5; D gene unclear. The germline gives CDR1 ENHRY, CDR2 SYGVKD. CDR3 size: 12 residues. V was trimmed by 10 bases and J by 5 bases, leaving 14 bases between them.